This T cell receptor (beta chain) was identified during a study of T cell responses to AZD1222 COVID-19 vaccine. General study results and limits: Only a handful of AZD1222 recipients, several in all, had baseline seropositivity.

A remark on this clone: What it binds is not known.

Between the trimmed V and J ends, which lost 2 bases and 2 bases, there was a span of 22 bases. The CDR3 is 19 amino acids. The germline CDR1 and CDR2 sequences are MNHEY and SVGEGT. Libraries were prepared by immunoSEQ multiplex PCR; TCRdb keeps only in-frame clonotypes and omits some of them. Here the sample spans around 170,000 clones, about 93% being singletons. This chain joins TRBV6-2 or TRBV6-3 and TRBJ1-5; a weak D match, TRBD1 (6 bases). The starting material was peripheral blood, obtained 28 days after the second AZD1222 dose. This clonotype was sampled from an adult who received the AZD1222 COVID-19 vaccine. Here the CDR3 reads CASSYHVVLGAERNQPQHF. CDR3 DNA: TGTGCCAGCAGTTACCATGTGGTTTTGGGGGCTGAGCGCAATCAGCCCCAGCATTTT.